This TCR beta chain was recovered during a study of blood T cell repertoires in COVID-19. Study-wide context: Samples representing acute and convalescent COVID-19 were sourced from the United States, Italy and Spain. PBMCs, B-cell-depleted T cells, or T cells were the source of the cDNA or gDNA that made up the material.

The ends were cut back, 1 base at V and 11 bases at J, with 9 bases in the middle. Germline values: CDR1 SEHNR, CDR2 FQNEAQ (reference sequence). This CDR3 region has 11 residues. TCRdb's table, derived via immunoSEQ multiplex PCR, lists solely in-frame clones and lacks some. The table lists under 80,000 clones, roughly 86% of them singletons. Material for sequencing was peripheral blood. This chain uses TRBV7-9 with TRBJ2-7; D is unclear. The receptor was derived from a man aged 65 to 79 with acute or convalescent COVID-19. CDR3 in amino acids: CASSLGDSEYF. In nucleotides, the CDR3 is TGTGCCAGCAGCTTAGGCGATTCGGAGTACTTC. Looking up the rest from reference TRBV7-9 and TRBJ2-7 gives the full variable domain: DTGVSQNPRHKITKRGQNVTFRCDPISEHNRLYWYRQTLGQGPEFLTYFQNEAQLEKSRLLSDRFSAERPKGSFSTLEIQRTEQGDSAMYLCASSLGDSEYFGPGTRLTVT.